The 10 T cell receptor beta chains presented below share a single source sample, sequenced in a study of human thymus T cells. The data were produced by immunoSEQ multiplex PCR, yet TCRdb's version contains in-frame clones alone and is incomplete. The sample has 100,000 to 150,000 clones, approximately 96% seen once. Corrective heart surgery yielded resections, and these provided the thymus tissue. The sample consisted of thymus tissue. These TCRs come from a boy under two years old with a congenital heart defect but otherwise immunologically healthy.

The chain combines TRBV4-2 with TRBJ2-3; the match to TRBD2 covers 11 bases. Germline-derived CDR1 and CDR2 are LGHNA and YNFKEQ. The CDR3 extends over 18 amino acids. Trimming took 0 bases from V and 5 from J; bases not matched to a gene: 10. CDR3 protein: CASSQEPVAGGWEDTQYF. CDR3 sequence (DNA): TGTGCCAGCAGCCAAGAACCCGTAGCGGGGGGGTGGGAAGATACGCAGTATTTT.

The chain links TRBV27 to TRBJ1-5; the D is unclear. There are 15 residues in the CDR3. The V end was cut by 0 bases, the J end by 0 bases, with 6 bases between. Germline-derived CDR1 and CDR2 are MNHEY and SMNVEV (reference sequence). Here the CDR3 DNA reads TGTGCCAGCAGTTTATCTCCCTATAGCAATCAGCCCCAGCATTTT. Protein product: CASSLSPYSNQPQHF.

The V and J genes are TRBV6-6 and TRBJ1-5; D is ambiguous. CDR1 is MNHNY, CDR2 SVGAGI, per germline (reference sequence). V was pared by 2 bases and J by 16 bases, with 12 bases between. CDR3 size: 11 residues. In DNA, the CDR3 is TGTGCCAGCAGTTACCTCGAAGCCTCTCATTTT. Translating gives CASSYLEASHF.

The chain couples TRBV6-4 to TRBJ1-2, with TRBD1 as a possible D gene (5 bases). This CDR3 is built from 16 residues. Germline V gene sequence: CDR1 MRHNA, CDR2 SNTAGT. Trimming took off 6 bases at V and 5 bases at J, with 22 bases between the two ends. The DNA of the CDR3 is TGTGCCAGCAGACCTCTTAAAGGGAACAGGCTGTATGGCTACACCTTC. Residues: CASRPLKGNRLYGYTF.

This CDR3 reads CASSLVAGPAYEQYF. CDR3 nucleotide sequence: TGTGCCAGCAGCTTAGTCGCGGGTCCGGCCTACGAGCAGTACTTC. The rearrangement joins TRBV7-8 to TRBJ2-7; the D gene is possibly TRBD2 (5 bases). The V gene's germline CDR1 is SGHVS and CDR2 FQNEAQ. This CDR3 has 15 residues. The ends were cut back, 1 base at V and 2 bases at J, with 12 bases in the middle.

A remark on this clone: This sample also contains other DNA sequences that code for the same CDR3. The DNA of the CDR3 is TGTGCCAGCTCACCGGGGGAAGAGACCCAGTACTTC. Translating gives CASSPGEETQYF. V and J are TRBV18 and TRBJ2-5; D is possibly TRBD1 or TRBD2 (5 bases each). Trimming took off 3 bases at V and 3 bases at J, with 5 bases between the two ends. The CDR3 has 12 residues. The germline V gene has CDR1 KGHSH and CDR2 LQKENI.

In DNA, the CDR3 is TGTGCCAGCACCCCAGGGACTCTCTACTATGGCTACACCTTC. Its protein product is CASTPGTLYYGYTF. The rearrangement uses TRBV2 and TRBJ1-2; maybe TRBD1 (5 bases). The V gene lost 7 bases and the J gene lost 3 bases, with 15 bases spanning the gap. The CDR3 spans 14 residues. The germline V gene encodes CDR1 SNHLY and CDR2 FYNNEI.

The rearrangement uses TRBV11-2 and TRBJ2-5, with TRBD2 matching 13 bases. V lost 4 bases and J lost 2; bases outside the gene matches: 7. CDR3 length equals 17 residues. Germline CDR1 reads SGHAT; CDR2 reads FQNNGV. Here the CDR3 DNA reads TGTGCCAGCAGCTCCTTGACTAGCGGGGGGACTCAAGAGACCCAGTACTTC. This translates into CASSSLTSGGTQETQYF.

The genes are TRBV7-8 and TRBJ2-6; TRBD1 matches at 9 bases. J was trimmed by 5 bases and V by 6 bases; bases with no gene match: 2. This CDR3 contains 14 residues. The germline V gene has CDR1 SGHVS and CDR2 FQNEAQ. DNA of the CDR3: TGTGCCAGCAGTGGACAGGGGTGGGCCAACGTCCTGACTTTC. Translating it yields CASSGQGWANVLTF.

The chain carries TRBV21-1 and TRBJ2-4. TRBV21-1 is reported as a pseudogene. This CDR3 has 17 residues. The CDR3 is CASSKAFPKIPKNIQYF. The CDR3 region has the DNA TGTGCCAGCAGCAAAGCCTTCCCGAAGATACCCAAAAACATTCAGTACTTC.